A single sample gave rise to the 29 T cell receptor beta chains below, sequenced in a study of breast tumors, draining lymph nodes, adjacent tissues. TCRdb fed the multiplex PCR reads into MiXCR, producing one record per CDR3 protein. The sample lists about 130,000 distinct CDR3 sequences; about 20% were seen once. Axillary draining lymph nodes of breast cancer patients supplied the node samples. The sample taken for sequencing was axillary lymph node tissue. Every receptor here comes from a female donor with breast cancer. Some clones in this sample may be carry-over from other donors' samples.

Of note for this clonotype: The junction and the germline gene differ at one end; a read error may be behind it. The CDR3 DNA sequence: TGCAGTGCTCTTACGGGATACTCCTACAATGGGCAGTTCTTC. Protein: CSALTGYSYNGQFF. The chain couples TRBV20-1 to TRBJ2-1; tentatively, D is TRBD2 (5 bases). Germline V lookup: CDR1 DFQATT, CDR2 SNEGSKA (reference sequence). The CDR3 loop spans 14 amino acids.

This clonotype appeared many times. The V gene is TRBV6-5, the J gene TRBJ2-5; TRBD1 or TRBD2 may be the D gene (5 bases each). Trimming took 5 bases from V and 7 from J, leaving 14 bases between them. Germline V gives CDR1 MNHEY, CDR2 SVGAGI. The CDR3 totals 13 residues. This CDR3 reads CASSRGYQGTQYF. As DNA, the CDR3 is TGTGCCAGCAGTCGGGGCTACCAGGGGACCCAGTACTTC.

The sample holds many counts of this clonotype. CDR3 protein: CASSLIAGAQDTQYF. Written as DNA, the CDR3 is TGTGCCAGCAGTTTAATAGCGGGAGCCCAAGATACGCAGTATTTT. This chain links TRBV6-2 or TRBV6-3 with TRBJ2-3; the match to TRBD2 covers 9 bases. Looked up from germline, CDR1 is MNHEY and CDR2 is SVGEGT. This CDR3 is built from 15 residues. The junction had 7 bases not matched to a gene; V was cut back by 4 bases and J by 5 bases.

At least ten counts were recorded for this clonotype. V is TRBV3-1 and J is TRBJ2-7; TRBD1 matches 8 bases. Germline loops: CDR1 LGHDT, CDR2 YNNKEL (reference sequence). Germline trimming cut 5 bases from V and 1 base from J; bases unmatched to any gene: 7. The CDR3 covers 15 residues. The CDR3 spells CASSKTGVRSYEQYF. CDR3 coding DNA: TGTGCCAGCAGCAAGACAGGGGTCCGTTCCTACGAGCAGTACTTC.

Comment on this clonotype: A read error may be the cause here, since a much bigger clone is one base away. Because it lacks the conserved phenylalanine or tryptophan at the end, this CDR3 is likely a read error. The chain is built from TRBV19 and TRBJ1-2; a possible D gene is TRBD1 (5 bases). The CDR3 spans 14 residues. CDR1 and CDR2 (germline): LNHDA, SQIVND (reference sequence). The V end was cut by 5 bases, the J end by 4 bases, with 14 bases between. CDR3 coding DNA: TGTGCCAGTAGTCTGGACACCGGGGGCTATGGCTACACCCTC. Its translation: CASSLDTGGYGYTL.

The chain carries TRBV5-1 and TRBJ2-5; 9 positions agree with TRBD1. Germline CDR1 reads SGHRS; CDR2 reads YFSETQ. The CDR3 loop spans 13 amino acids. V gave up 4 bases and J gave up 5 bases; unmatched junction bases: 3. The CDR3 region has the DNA TGCGCCAGCAGCACAGGGGGCTCCGAGACCCAGTACTTC. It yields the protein CASSTGGSETQYF.

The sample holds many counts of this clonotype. The CDR3 coding sequence is TGTGCCAGCAGCCCAACCAGTAAGGGAGGAGGCTACACCTTC. Its protein is CASSPTSKGGGYTF. The chain carries TRBV7-9 and TRBJ1-2, with no clear D. Trimming removed 5 bases from V and 8 bases from J, with 18 bases in between. The CDR3 has 14 amino acids. Germline V gene sequence: CDR1 SEHNR, CDR2 FQNEAQ (reference sequence).

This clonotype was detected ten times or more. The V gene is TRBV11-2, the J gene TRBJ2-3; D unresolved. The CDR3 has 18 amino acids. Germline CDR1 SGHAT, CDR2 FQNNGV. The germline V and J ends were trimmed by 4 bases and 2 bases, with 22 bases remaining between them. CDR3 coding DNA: TGTGCCAGCAGCTCTTTTTCCCAACCCGGGCCCCACACAGATACGCAGTATTTT. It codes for CASSSFSQPGPHTDTQYF.

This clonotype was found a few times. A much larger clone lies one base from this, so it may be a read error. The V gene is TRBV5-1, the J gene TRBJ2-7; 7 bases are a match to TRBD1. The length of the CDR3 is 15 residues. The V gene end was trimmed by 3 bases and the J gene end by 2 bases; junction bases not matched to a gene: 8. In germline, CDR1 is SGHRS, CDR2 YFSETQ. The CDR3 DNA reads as TGCGCCAGCAGCTCGGTGGGGGACAGTGCCTACGAGCAGTACTTC. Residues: CASSSVGDSAYEQYF.

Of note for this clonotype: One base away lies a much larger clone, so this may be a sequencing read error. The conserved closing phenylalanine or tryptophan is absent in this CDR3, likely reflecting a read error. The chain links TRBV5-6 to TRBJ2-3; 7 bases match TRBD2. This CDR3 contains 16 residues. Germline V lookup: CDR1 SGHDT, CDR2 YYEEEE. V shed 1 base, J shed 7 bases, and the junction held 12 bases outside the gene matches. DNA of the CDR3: TGTGCCAGCAGCTTGATAAGCGGGAAAGTGGGGTATACGCAGTATTCT. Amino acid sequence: CASSLISGKVGYTQYS.

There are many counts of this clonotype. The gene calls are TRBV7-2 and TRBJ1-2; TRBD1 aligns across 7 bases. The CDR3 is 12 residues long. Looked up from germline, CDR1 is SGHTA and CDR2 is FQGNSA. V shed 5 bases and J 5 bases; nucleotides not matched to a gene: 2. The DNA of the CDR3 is TGTGCCAGCAGCCCCAGGGGGTATGGCTACACCTTC. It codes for CASSPRGYGYTF.

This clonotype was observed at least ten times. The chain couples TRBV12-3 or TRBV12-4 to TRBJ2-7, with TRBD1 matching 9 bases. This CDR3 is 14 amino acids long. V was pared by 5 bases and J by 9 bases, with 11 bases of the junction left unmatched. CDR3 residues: CASSTGTGFLLQYF. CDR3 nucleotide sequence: TGTGCCAGCAGTACCGGGACAGGGTTCTTGTTGCAGTACTTC.

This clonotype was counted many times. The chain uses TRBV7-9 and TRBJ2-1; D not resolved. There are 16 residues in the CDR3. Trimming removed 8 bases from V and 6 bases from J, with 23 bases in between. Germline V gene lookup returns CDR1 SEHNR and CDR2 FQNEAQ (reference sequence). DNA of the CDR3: TGTGCCAGCGCCCTCCTCGGCGGAAACAGTGCCAATGAGCAGTTCTTC. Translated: CASALLGGNSANEQFF.

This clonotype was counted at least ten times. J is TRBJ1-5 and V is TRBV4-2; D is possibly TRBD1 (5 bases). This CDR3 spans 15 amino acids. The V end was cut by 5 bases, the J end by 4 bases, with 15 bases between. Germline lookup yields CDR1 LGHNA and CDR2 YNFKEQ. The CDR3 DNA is TGTGCCAGCAGCGTCTCGGGACTGACAAATCAGCCCCAGCATTTT. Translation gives CASSVSGLTNQPQHF.

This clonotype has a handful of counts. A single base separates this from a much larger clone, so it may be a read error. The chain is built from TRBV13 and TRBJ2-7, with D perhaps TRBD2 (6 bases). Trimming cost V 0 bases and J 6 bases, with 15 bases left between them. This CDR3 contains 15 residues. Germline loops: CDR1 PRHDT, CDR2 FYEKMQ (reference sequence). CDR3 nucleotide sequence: TGTGCCAGCAGCTTAGGGGCGGAGGGACTTGGCGAGCAGTACTTC. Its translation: CASSLGAEGLGEQYF.

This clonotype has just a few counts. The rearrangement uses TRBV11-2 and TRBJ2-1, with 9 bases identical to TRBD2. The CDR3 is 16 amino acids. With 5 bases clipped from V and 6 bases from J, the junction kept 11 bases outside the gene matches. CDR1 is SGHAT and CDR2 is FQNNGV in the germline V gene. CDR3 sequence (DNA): TGTGCCAGCAGCCCGACCTTAGCGGGAGTGTTCAATGAGCAGTTCTTC. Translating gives CASSPTLAGVFNEQFF.

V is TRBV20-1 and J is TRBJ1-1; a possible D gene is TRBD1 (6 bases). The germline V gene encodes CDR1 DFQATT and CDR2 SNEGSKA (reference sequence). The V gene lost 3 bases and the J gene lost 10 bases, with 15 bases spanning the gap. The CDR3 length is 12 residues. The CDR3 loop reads CSASTFRGTAFF. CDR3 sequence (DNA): TGCAGTGCTAGTACTTTCAGGGGTACAGCTTTCTTT.

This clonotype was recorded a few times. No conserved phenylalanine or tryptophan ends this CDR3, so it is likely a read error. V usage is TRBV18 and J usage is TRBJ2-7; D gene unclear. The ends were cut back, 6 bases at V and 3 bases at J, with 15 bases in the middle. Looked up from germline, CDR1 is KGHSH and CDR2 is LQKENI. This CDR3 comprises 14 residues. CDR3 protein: CASSTAPTLYEQYS. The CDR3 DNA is TGTGCCAGCTCCACTGCTCCTACTCTCTACGAGCAGTACTCC.

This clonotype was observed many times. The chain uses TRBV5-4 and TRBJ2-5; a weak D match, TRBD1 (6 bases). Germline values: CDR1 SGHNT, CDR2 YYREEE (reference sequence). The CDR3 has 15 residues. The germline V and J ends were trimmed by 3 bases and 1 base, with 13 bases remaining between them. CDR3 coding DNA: TGTGCCAGCAGCTCCCGGGACACCCGCCAAGAGACCCAGTACTTC. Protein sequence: CASSSRDTRQETQYF.

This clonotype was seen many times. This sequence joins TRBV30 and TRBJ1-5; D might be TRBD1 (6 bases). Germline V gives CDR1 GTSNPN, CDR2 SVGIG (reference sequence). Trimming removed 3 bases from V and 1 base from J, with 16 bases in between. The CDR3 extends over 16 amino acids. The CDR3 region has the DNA TGTGCCTGGAGCCAATTAGGGGGAATGAGCAATCAGCCCCAGCATTTT. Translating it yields CAWSQLGGMSNQPQHF. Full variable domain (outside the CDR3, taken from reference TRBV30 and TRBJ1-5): SQTIHQWPATLVQPVGSPLSLECTVEGTSNPNLYWYRQAAGRGLQLLFYSVGIGQISSEVPQNLSASRPQDRQFILSSKKLLLSDSGFYLCAWSQLGGMSNQPQHFGDGTRLSIL.

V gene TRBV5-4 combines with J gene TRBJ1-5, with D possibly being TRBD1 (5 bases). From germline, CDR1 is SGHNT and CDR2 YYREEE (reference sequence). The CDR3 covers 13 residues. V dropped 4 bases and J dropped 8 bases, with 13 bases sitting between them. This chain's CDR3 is CASSLRGSEPQHF. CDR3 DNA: TGTGCCAGCAGCCTTCGGGGGAGTGAGCCCCAGCATTTT. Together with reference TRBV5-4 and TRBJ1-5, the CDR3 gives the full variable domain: ETGVTQSPTHLIKTRGQQVTLRCSSQSGHNTVSWYQQALGQGPQFIFQYYREEENGRGNFPPRFSGLQFPNYSSELNVNALELDDSALYLCASSLRGSEPQHFGDGTRLSIL.

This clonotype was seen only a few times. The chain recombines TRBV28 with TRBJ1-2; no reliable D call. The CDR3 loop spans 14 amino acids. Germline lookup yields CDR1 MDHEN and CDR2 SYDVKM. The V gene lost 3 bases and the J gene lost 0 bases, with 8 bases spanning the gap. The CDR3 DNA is TGTGCCAGCAGTTTTAAGACGACTAACTATGGCTACACCTTC. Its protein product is CASSFKTTNYGYTF.

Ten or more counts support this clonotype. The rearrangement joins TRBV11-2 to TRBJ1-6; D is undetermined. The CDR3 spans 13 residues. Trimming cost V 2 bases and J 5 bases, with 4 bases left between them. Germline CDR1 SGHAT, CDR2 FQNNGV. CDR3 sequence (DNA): TGTGCCAGCAGCTTATCAGATAATTCACCCCTCCACTTT. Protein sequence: CASSLSDNSPLHF.

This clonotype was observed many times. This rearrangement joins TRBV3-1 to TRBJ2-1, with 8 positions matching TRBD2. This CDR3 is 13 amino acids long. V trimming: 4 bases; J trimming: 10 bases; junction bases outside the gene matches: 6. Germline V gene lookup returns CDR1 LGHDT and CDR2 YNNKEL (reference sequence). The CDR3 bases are TGTGCCAGCAGCCTCGGGGGGGCCGCGGAGCAGTTCTTC. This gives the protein CASSLGGAAEQFF.

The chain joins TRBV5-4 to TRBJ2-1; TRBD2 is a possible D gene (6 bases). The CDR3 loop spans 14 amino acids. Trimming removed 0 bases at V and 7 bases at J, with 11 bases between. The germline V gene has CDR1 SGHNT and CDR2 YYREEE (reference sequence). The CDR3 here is CASSLGVAANEQFF. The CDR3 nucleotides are TGTGCCAGCAGCTTGGGGGTAGCGGCTAATGAGCAGTTCTTC.

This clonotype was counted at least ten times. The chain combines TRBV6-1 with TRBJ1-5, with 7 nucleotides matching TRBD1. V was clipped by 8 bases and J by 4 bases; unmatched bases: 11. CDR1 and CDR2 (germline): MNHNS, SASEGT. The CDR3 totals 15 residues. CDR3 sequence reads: CASDRVLFRNQPQHF. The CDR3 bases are TGTGCCAGCGACAGGGTCCTTTTTCGGAATCAGCCCCAGCATTTT.

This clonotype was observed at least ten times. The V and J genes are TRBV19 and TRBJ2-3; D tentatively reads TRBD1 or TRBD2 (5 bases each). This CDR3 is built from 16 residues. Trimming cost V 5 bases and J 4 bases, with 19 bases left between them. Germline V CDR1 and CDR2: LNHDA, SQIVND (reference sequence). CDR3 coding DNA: TGTGCCAGTAGTCTACCCCGGGGCCCCGAGCCAGATACGCAGTATTTT. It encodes CASSLPRGPEPDTQYF.

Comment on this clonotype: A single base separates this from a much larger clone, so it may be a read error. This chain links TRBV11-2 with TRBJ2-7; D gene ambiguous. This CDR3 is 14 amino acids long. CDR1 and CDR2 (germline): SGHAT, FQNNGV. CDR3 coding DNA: TGTGCCAGCAGCCCGCTTTACAGTTCCTACGAGCGGTACTTC. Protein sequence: CASSPLYSSYERYF.

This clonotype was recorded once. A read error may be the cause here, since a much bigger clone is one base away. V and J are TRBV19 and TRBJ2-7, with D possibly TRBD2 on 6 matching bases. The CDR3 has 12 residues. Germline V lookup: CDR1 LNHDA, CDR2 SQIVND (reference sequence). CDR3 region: CASSKAGREHYF. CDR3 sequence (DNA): TGTGCCAGTAGTAAGGCGGGACGCGAGCACTACTTC.